This T cell receptor beta chain was sequenced during a study of blood T cells in healthy people across ages (dated by TCRdb to the mid-2010s). Concerning the study at large: In model experiments, template switching captured about one uniquely barcoded TCR beta cDNA molecule for every two T cells. The study measured age-related changes in TCR beta repertoire diversity using deep sequencing normalized with unique cDNA molecular identifiers. The study analyzed two additional independent replicas of 1 million unique cDNA reads from the same blood draw for two donors, one aged 18 to 30 and one aged 80 or older. To avoid experimental bias, donors of different ages were randomly spread across the sequencing lanes. Donors were grouped into four age groups: young (average approximately 16 years), middle-aged (39), aged (about 59) and long-lived (approximately 82). Results the study describes overall, beyond this receptor: Since profiling was done on bulk unsorted PBMCs, naive and antigen-experienced compartments could not be conclusively compared. As age increased, observed TCR beta diversity per million T cells dropped in a roughly linear way, and a significant reduction was already evident by age 40. Observed TCR beta diversity correlated strongly with the percentage of naive T cells measured by flow cytometry. The CMV infection status of donors was not known, potentially confounding age-related changes in expanded clonotypes. Estimates of total diversity from one million sequenced T cells were regarded as lower bounds and underestimates. Compared with the aged group, more naive CD4+ T cells, fewer expanded clones and increased TCR diversity were shown by the long-lived group, suggesting age selection.

This clonotype showed up many times. There is no known antigen for this receptor. Qualities for individual bases were not recorded, and no much larger clone is one base off. Library creation used 5' RACE. For sequencing, an Illumina HiSeq 2500 was employed. A second PCR of about 7 to 12 cycles was run with a J-beta primer mix and a sample-barcoded 5' primer. A unique molecular identifier was introduced onto each TCR beta cDNA molecule by a template-switch 5' adaptor carrying 12 random nucleotides. At least 2.5 million CDR3-containing paired-end reads were obtained from each sample. All of the RNA was converted into first-strand cDNA using the Mint cDNA synthesis kit, with a TRBC-specific oligonucleotide serving as the primer. All cDNA was treated with uracil-DNA glycosylase and then went through a first 18-cycle PCR with the universal primers M1SS and BC2_uni_R. The study's processing was this. For normalization, 1 million high-quality reads, each with a distinct molecular identifier, were randomly selected from each sample. Instead of being binned into consensus sequences, reads with shared molecular identifiers were discarded. MiTCR, set to a Q25 quality threshold and the strictest error-elimination algorithm, was used for CDR3 identification, clonotype clustering and error correction. A nonparametric unseen species model using Euler transformation provided a lower-bound estimate of total TCR beta diversity. The public sequencing data were trimmed at Q25 with fastp and processed into clonotypes with MiXCR by TCRdb, which kept only in-frame beta chains. Records with the same CDR3 protein are collapsed into one entry carrying the most frequent genes and DNA. TCRdb, not the original authors, processed these V and J calls. Within this sample are fewer than 700,000 distinct CDR3 sequences, with less than 60% of them counted one time only. The top ten hold 20% to 25% of the sample.

Donors were 30 to 45 systemically healthy Caucasian individuals from Russia aged 6 to 90 years. Around 10 milliliters of peripheral blood were drawn from each donor into EDTA-treated Vacutainer tubes. PBMCs were isolated by Ficoll-Paque density-gradient centrifugation, with at least 7 million obtained per sample. Total RNA was extracted from PBMCs with Trizol reagent, with at least 5.5 micrograms obtained per sample. For every donor, flow cytometry on a PBMC aliquot measured the percentage of naive CD45RAhigh/CD27high T cells. The CDR3 goes from the cysteine to the phenylalanine over 12 residues. The kept DNA is CDR3 alone, 36 bases in frame from the first base. CDR1 and CDR2, looked up from the germline V gene, are SQVTM and ANQGSEA. Trimming removed 5 bases from V and 2 bases from J, leaving 9 bases between the germline ends.

The sequenced sample was blood. Rearrangement joined TRBV29-1 to TRBJ1-1; TRBD1 is possibly the D segment (5 matching bases). The receptor's source is a man older than 75 in good health. This receptor carries the CDR3 CSVQQGNTEAFF. The DNA sequence is TGCAGCGTTCAGCAGGGTAACACTGAAGCTTTCTTT.